Below, 17 T cell receptor beta chains from the same sample are listed, as sequenced in a study of T-cell reconstitution after alpha-beta-depleted transplantation in children. Molecular barcoding with unique molecular identifiers was used for the TCRbeta library. A single record per CDR3 protein comes from TCRdb applying MiXCR to the PCR reads. The table shows approximately 300,000 distinct CDR3 sequences, with around a tenth occurring only once. Sample: peripheral blood, taken 180 days after TCRalphabeta/CD19-depleted stem cell transplant. Source of these receptors: a male patient under 10 years old who had a stem cell transplant for chronic granulomatous disease, so the T cells may come from the graft donor.

This clonotype came up many times. The gene calls are TRBV5-8 and TRBJ2-1; 9 positions match TRBD2. The germline CDR1 and CDR2 sequences are SGHTS and YDEGEE. The CDR3 has 18 residues. The trim removed 1 base at V and 6 bases at J, leaving 14 bases unmatched. The chain's CDR3 is CASSLYLLAGAMPNEQFF. The CDR3 DNA is TGTGCCAGCAGCTTGTATCTACTAGCGGGTGCCATGCCCAATGAGCAGTTCTTC.

The sample holds many counts of this clonotype. This sequence joins TRBV7-8 and TRBJ2-3; no firm D call. CDR1 is SGHVS, CDR2 FQNEAQ, per germline. The CDR3 spans 13 residues. Trimming removed 4 bases from V and 0 bases from J, with 5 bases in between. The CDR3 reads CASSSHSTDTQYF. The CDR3 coding sequence is TGTGCCAGCAGCTCCCACAGCACAGATACGCAGTATTTT.

Many counts were recorded for this clonotype. This chain connects TRBV28 to TRBJ1-6, with 7 positions matching TRBD1. The CDR3 sequence is 16 residues long. Trimming cost V 1 base and J 9 bases; bases outside gene matches: 9. Germline lookup yields CDR1 MDHEN and CDR2 SYDVKM. CDR3 sequence: CASSLSQGRFFSPLHF. Here the CDR3 DNA reads TGTGCCAGCAGTTTATCACAGGGGAGATTTTTTTCACCCCTCCACTTT.

This clonotype was observed at least ten times. The genes are TRBV20-1 and TRBJ2-3, with 7 bases aligning to TRBD1. The CDR3 contains 12 residues. Germline assignment: CDR1 DFQATT and CDR2 SNEGSKA (reference sequence). With 2 bases clipped from V and 9 bases from J, the junction kept 5 bases outside the gene matches. In nucleotides, the CDR3 is TGCAGTGCTAGACGGCCAGGGGGAACGCAGTATTTT. It yields the protein CSARRPGGTQYF.

This clonotype occurred many times. The chain employs TRBV7-9 and TRBJ2-4; TRBD1 matches at 7 bases. The germline V gene has CDR1 SEHNR and CDR2 FQNEAQ (reference sequence). The length of the CDR3 is 15 residues. Trimming cost V 4 bases and J 9 bases; bases outside gene matches: 12. CDR3 sequence reads: CASSSPGTAIGIQYF. The CDR3 DNA reads TGTGCCAGCAGCTCGCCCGGGACAGCCATCGGCATTCAGTACTTC.

This clonotype was detected many times. The rearrangement links TRBV7-6 to TRBJ2-5; D call uncertain. The germline V gene has CDR1 SGHVS and CDR2 FNYEAQ. This CDR3 is 13 amino acids long. V lost 5 bases and J lost 4, with 11 bases in between. The CDR3 here is CASSPDIGETQYF. The CDR3 DNA reads TGTGCCAGCAGCCCCGACATCGGAGAGACCCAGTACTTC.

This clonotype appeared many times. This chain uses TRBV12-3 or TRBV12-4 with TRBJ1-1; 8 bases are shared with TRBD1. The ends lost 2 bases at V and 1 base at J; junction bases unmatched: 6. This CDR3 comprises 16 residues. The CDR3 here is CASSLTNRGANTEAFF. CDR3 sequence (DNA): TGTGCCAGCAGTTTAACGAACAGGGGGGCGAACACTGAAGCTTTCTTT.

The sample holds many counts of this clonotype. V gene TRBV5-1 combines with J gene TRBJ1-1; 8 positions match TRBD1. The germline gives CDR1 SGHRS, CDR2 YFSETQ. CDR3 length: 15 residues. The trim removed 0 bases at V and 5 bases at J, leaving 6 bases unmatched. For the CDR3, the DNA is TGCGCCAGCAGCTTGGTAACACAGGGGGTTACTGAAGCTTTCTTT. Translation gives CASSLVTQGVTEAFF.

The rearrangement joins TRBV30 to TRBJ2-1, with 9 nucleotides matching TRBD2. V dropped 3 bases and J dropped 12; count of bases not matched to a gene: 18. CDR3 length: 16 residues. CDR1 GTSNPN and CDR2 SVGIG come from the germline V gene (reference sequence). The CDR3 reads CAWRSLTSGLPSRQFF. CDR3 sequence (DNA): TGTGCCTGGAGGTCGTTGACTAGCGGCCTACCGTCTCGGCAGTTCTTC.

In regard to this clonotype: With a much larger clone just one base away, this may be a read error. The chain uses TRBV11-2 and TRBJ2-2, with TRBD2 as a possible D gene (6 bases). Germline V gene sequence: CDR1 SGHAT, CDR2 FQNNGV. The CDR3 loop spans 12 amino acids. CDR3 in amino acids: CTSRGVAGELFF. The CDR3 DNA is TGTACCAGCCGCGGGGTAGCCGGGGAGCTGTTTTTT.

Many counts were recorded for this clonotype. The rearrangement links TRBV25-1 to TRBJ2-5; 7 nucleotides match TRBD1. V dropped 5 bases and J dropped 4; count of bases not matched to a gene: 10. This CDR3 has 15 amino acids. The germline gives CDR1 MGHDK, CDR2 SYGVNS. CDR3 amino acids: CASSPPTGLGETQYF. The CDR3 nucleotides are TGTGCCAGCAGTCCTCCGACAGGGTTAGGAGAGACCCAGTACTTC.

In its sample, this clonotype was seen many times. The chain links TRBV15 to TRBJ2-7; no definite D call. The CDR3 is 13 residues long. Trimming shortened V by 0 bases and J by 3 bases, and 6 bases separated the two germline ends. Germline values: CDR1 LNHNV, CDR2 YYDKDF (reference sequence). CDR3 bases: TGTGCCACCAGCAGAGAGGCAGTCTACGAGCAGTACTTC. This gives the protein CATSREAVYEQYF.

This clonotype was picked up many times. This chain connects TRBV20-1 to TRBJ2-3, with TRBD2 matching 9 bases. V shed 1 base and J 4 bases; nucleotides not matched to a gene: 6. The CDR3 is 15 residues long. Germline V gene lookup returns CDR1 DFQATT and CDR2 SNEGSKA (reference sequence). CDR3 protein: CSARALAGEADTQYF. In DNA form, the CDR3 reads TGCAGTGCTAGAGCCTTAGCGGGAGAAGCAGATACGCAGTATTTT.

This clonotype came up many times. This rearrangement joins TRBV5-5 to TRBJ1-5, with D hard to call. The CDR3 covers 14 residues. V was clipped by 2 bases and J by 5 bases, with 11 bases between them. Looked up from germline, CDR1 is SGHKS and CDR2 is YYEKEE (reference sequence). CDR3 in amino acids: CASSFRAQYQPQHF. The CDR3 DNA reads as TGTGCCAGCAGCTTTCGGGCCCAATATCAGCCCCAGCATTTT.

Many counts were recorded for this clonotype. The J gene is TRBJ2-3, the V gene TRBV7-8; tentatively, D is TRBD1 (6 bases). Per germline, CDR1 SGHVS and CDR2 FQNEAQ. This CDR3 has 16 amino acids. Deletions cut 1 base from V and 6 bases from J, with 17 bases between. In nucleotides, the CDR3 is TGTGCCAGCAGCTTAGACGGGACACCAGAGTTGGATACGCAGTATTTT. Translation gives CASSLDGTPELDTQYF.

V usage is TRBV6-5 and J usage is TRBJ2-5, with TRBD1 matching 11 bases. This CDR3 contains 15 residues. After removal of 2 bases from V and 4 bases from J, the junction contained 3 bases not matched to a gene. Looked up from germline, CDR1 is MNHEY and CDR2 is SVGAGI. CDR3 amino acids: CASSYGTGGSETQYF. DNA for the CDR3: TGTGCCAGCAGTTACGGGACAGGGGGTTCAGAGACCCAGTACTTC.

This clonotype was seen repeatedly, ten times or more. The rearrangement joins TRBV27 to TRBJ2-7; D is possibly TRBD1 (6 bases). Trimming took 8 bases from V and 10 from J, leaving 15 bases between them. The germline V gene encodes CDR1 MNHEY and CDR2 SMNVEV (reference sequence). The CDR3 is 11 amino acids. The CDR3 DNA follows: TGTGCCAGCGGATCTTCAGGGGAACAGTACTTC. Protein product: CASGSSGEQYF.